The 29 T cell receptor beta chains below were found in one sample sequenced in a study of shared clonotypes between healthy human individuals. The assay was immunoSEQ multiplex PCR, and TCRdb's table has in-frame clones only and misses some. Here the sample spans about 1.5 million clones, about 98% being singletons. The sample comprised naive CD4+ T cells sorted from blood. Subset noted: CD45RA+ positively selected. Receptor source: a man in his thirties or forties in good health.

The chain uses TRBV7-2 and TRBJ1-1; no definite D call. The V end was cut by 1 base, the J end by 5 bases, with 11 bases between. The CDR3 spans 14 residues. Per the germline V gene, CDR1 is SGHTA and CDR2 is FQGNSA. The CDR3 protein is CASSLVRARTEAFF. DNA of the CDR3: TGTGCCAGCAGCTTAGTACGTGCCCGAACTGAAGCTTTCTTT.

The chain uses TRBV5-1 and TRBJ2-1; 7 bases are a match to TRBD2. CDR3 length: 18 amino acids. Unmatched junction bases numbered 21, after V lost 4 bases and J lost 8 bases. CDR1 SGHRS and CDR2 YFSETQ come from the germline V gene. DNA for the CDR3: TGCGCCAGCAGCCTAGGGAGGGTAACAATTCCTAAAGTTCATGAGCAGTTCTTC. Its translation is CASSLGRVTIPKVHEQFF.

The chain joins TRBV18 to TRBJ2-5; 9 bases are a match to TRBD1. The ends lost 3 bases at V and 4 bases at J; junction bases unmatched: 3. The CDR3 is 14 residues long. The germline V gene has CDR1 KGHSH and CDR2 LQKENI. CDR3 sequence (DNA): TGTGCCAGCTCACCTGGGGACAGGGTAGAGACCCAGTACTTC. Its translation: CASSPGDRVETQYF. The full variable domain, in which reference TRBV18 and TRBJ2-5 provide the parts outside the CDR3, is NAGVMQNPRHLVRRRGQEARLRCSPMKGHSHVYWYRQLPEEGLKFMVYLQKENIIDESGMPKERFSAEFPKEGPSILRIQQVVRGDSAAYFCASSPGDRVETQYFGPGTRLLVL.

A remark on this clone: Other nucleotide sequences in the sample specify the same CDR3. The rearrangement joins TRBV30 to TRBJ2-5; 14 bases fit TRBD2. The CDR3 has 14 amino acids. Germline V gene lookup returns CDR1 GTSNPN and CDR2 SVGIG (reference sequence). With 1 base clipped from V and 5 bases from J, the junction kept 0 bases outside the gene matches. CDR3 residues: CAWSGLAGGETQYF. Here the CDR3 DNA reads TGTGCCTGGAGTGGACTAGCGGGAGGGGAGACCCAGTACTTC.

The chain uses TRBV5-1 and TRBJ2-3; 8 nucleotides line up with TRBD2. The germline V gene encodes CDR1 SGHRS and CDR2 YFSETQ. This CDR3 spans 16 amino acids. J was trimmed by 4 bases and V by 0 bases; bases with no gene match: 7. The CDR3 sequence: CASSLELTGGADTQYF. The DNA for the CDR3 is TGCGCCAGCAGCTTGGAATTAACGGGAGGGGCAGATACGCAGTATTTT. The entire variable domain, with the rest obtained from reference TRBV5-1 and TRBJ2-3, is as follows: KAGVTQTPRYLIKTRGQQVTLSCSPISGHRSVSWYQQTPGQGLQFLFEYFSETQRNKGNFPGRFSGRQFSNSRSEMNVSTLELGDSALYLCASSLELTGGADTQYFGPGTRLTVL.

This chain joins TRBV7-6 and TRBJ1-2, with D unclear. The V end lost 1 base, the J end lost 4 bases, and 4 bases lay between the germline ends. Per the germline V gene, CDR1 is SGHVS and CDR2 is FNYEAQ. The CDR3 totals 12 residues. CDR3: CASSLEGYGYTF. The CDR3 DNA sequence: TGTGCCAGCAGCTTAGAAGGCTATGGCTACACCTTC.

The V and J genes are TRBV29-1 and TRBJ2-1, with TRBD2 identical over 7 bases. Germline loops: CDR1 SQVTM, CDR2 ANQGSEA. The CDR3 is made up of 14 amino acids. Germline trimming cut 4 bases from V and 6 bases from J; bases unmatched to any gene: 9. Here the CDR3 DNA reads TGCAGCGTTGTGGCGGGAGCTCTTGTCAATGAGCAGTTCTTC. This sequence encodes CSVVAGALVNEQFF.

This clone was picked up one time. The rearrangement uses TRBV5-1 and TRBJ2-2, with 10 bases that match TRBD2. The CDR3 contains 15 residues. The V gene's germline CDR1 is SGHRS and CDR2 YFSETQ. J was trimmed by 6 bases and V by 4 bases; bases with no gene match: 6. The CDR3 sequence: CASSRGLAGAGELFF. In DNA form, the CDR3 reads TGCGCCAGCAGCCGGGGGCTAGCGGGAGCCGGGGAGCTGTTTTTT. The full variable domain, in which reference TRBV5-1 and TRBJ2-2 provide the parts outside the CDR3, is KAGVTQTPRYLIKTRGQQVTLSCSPISGHRSVSWYQQTPGQGLQFLFEYFSETQRNKGNFPGRFSGRQFSNSRSEMNVSTLELGDSALYLCASSRGLAGAGELFFGEGSRLTVL.

J is TRBJ1-2 and V is TRBV9; 7 bases map to TRBD1. V was pared by 6 bases and J by 3 bases, with 8 bases of the junction left unmatched. This CDR3 is built from 14 residues. Looked up from germline, CDR1 is SGDLS and CDR2 is YYNGEE. CDR3 in DNA: TGTGCCAGCACCCCGGAAGGGGGCGACTATGGCTACACCTTC. Its translation is CASTPEGGDYGYTF.

CDR3 nucleotides: TGTGCCAGCAGGGAAAACCGGGACAGCTCCTACGAGCAGTACTTC. Its protein is CASRENRDSSYEQYF. V gene TRBV6-6 combines with J gene TRBJ2-7; 7 bases map to TRBD1. V trimming: 6 bases; J trimming: 0 bases; junction bases outside the gene matches: 8. The V gene's germline CDR1 is MNHNY and CDR2 SVGAGI (reference sequence). CDR3 length: 15 residues.

The V call is TRBV7-9, the J call TRBJ2-2, with 7 bases identical to TRBD1. Trimming at V came to 1 base and at J to 7 bases, leaving 3 bases not matched to a gene. The CDR3 totals 14 residues. Germline V gene lookup returns CDR1 SEHNR and CDR2 FQNEAQ (reference sequence). CDR3 bases: TGTGCCAGCAGCTTAGGACAGGGCAGCGGGGAGCTGTTTTTT. The encoded protein is CASSLGQGSGELFF. The full variable domain, its missing parts supplied by reference TRBV7-9 and TRBJ2-2, is DTGVSQNPRHKITKRGQNVTFRCDPISEHNRLYWYRQTLGQGPEFLTYFQNEAQLEKSRLLSDRFSAERPKGSFSTLEIQRTEQGDSAMYLCASSLGQGSGELFFGEGSRLTVL.

The rearrangement joins TRBV7-9 to TRBJ2-1; D not certain. The CDR3 runs to 17 residues. CDR1 and CDR2 from the germline V gene are SEHNR and FQNEAQ (reference sequence). Trimming left V 10 bases short and J 0 bases short, with 22 bases between. The CDR3 DNA reads as TGTGCCACCTCTTACAAAACTTCTCCGAGCTCCTACAATGAGCAGTTCTTC. This translates into CATSYKTSPSSYNEQFF. The full variable domain, its missing parts supplied by reference TRBV7-9 and TRBJ2-1, is DTGVSQNPRHKITKRGQNVTFRCDPISEHNRLYWYRQTLGQGPEFLTYFQNEAQLEKSRLLSDRFSAERPKGSFSTLEIQRTEQGDSAMYLCATSYKTSPSSYNEQFFGPGTRLTVL.

The gene calls are TRBV19 and TRBJ1-5; maybe TRBD1 (5 bases). CDR1 is LNHDA, CDR2 SQIVND, per germline (reference sequence). Between the trimmed V and J ends, which lost 2 bases and 3 bases, there was a span of 14 bases. This CDR3 spans 16 amino acids. DNA of the CDR3: TGTGCCAGTAGTATAATCTGGGGGTCATACAATCAGCCCCAGCATTTT. It translates to CASSIIWGSYNQPQHF.

This chain joins TRBV7-9 and TRBJ1-1; a weak D match, TRBD1 (5 bases). The CDR3 extends over 15 amino acids. The V gene's germline CDR1 is SEHNR and CDR2 FQNEAQ (reference sequence). Trimming stripped 4 bases from V and 2 bases from J, with 14 bases between. The CDR3 here is CASSYGAATNTEAFF. DNA for the CDR3: TGTGCCAGCAGCTATGGGGCAGCTACAAACACTGAAGCTTTCTTT.

CDR3 region: CASSLRPDSTDTQYF. CDR3 sequence (DNA): TGTGCCAGCAGCTTAAGGCCCGACAGCACAGATACGCAGTATTTT. The chain joins TRBV7-9 to TRBJ2-3; D gene ambiguous. This CDR3 spans 15 amino acids. CDR1 and CDR2 from the germline V gene are SEHNR and FQNEAQ (reference sequence). V lost 2 bases to trimming and J lost 0 bases, with 9 bases between them.

The chain combines TRBV11-3 with TRBJ2-2; D may correspond to TRBD1 or TRBD2 (5 bases each). CDR3 length: 16 amino acids. Trimming stripped 1 base from V and 2 bases from J, with 11 bases between. Per the germline V gene, CDR1 is SGHNT and CDR2 is YENEEA. This chain's CDR3 is CASSLGGQGNTGELFF. The DNA of the CDR3 is TGTGCCAGCAGCTTAGGAGGGCAGGGTAACACCGGGGAGCTGTTTTTT.

V and J are TRBV10-3 and TRBJ2-6, with TRBD2 matching 12 bases. The germline V gene has CDR1 ENHRY and CDR2 SYGVKD. The CDR3 spans 16 residues. Trimming cost V 7 bases and J 2 bases; bases outside gene matches: 3. CDR3 sequence: CAITTSGRTGANVLTF. DNA of the CDR3: TGTGCCATCACAACTAGCGGGAGGACTGGGGCCAACGTCCTGACTTTC.

The genes are TRBV5-6 and TRBJ2-7; maybe TRBD2 (5 bases). The CDR3 runs 13 residues. In germline, CDR1 is SGHDT, CDR2 YYEEEE. V lost 1 base and J lost 2, with 7 bases in between. This CDR3 reads CASSLPGTYEQYF. CDR3 DNA: TGTGCCAGCAGCTTGCCCGGGACCTACGAGCAGTACTTC.

This chain joins TRBV4-1 and TRBJ1-1, with a possible D match to TRBD1 (6 bases). CDR3 length: 13 amino acids. Germline V lookup: CDR1 MGHRA, CDR2 YSYEKL. Deletions cut 10 bases from V and 2 bases from J, with 14 bases between. CDR3 nucleotide sequence: TGCGCCACGCGCGGACAGTCAAACACTGAAGCTTTCTTT. It translates to CATRGQSNTEAFF.

The chain employs TRBV6-6 and TRBJ2-3, with 8 bases that match TRBD2. Trimming took 6 bases from V and 6 from J; bases not matched to a gene: 8. Per germline, CDR1 MNHNY and CDR2 SVGAGI (reference sequence). This CDR3 spans 14 amino acids. Written as DNA, the CDR3 is TGTGCCAGCAGACTTGCGGGAGGTTCGGATACGCAGTATTTT. Its protein product is CASRLAGGSDTQYF.

The chain employs TRBV5-6 and TRBJ2-7; perhaps D is TRBD1 or TRBD2 (6 bases each). V was clipped by 6 bases and J by 3 bases, with 16 bases between them. This CDR3 is 14 amino acids long. Germline CDR1 is SGHDT and CDR2 is YYEEEE. The CDR3 loop is CASTRAGQFYEQYF. The CDR3 coding sequence is TGTGCCAGCACCCGGGCGGGACAATTCTACGAGCAGTACTTC.

The rearrangement links TRBV2 to TRBJ2-7; D is uncertain. The V gene lost 3 bases and the J gene lost 0 bases, with 12 bases spanning the gap. Germline values: CDR1 SNHLY, CDR2 FYNNEI. CDR3 length: 15 residues. This CDR3 is CASSDHGASSYEQYF. DNA of the CDR3: TGTGCCAGCAGTGACCACGGAGCCAGCTCCTACGAGCAGTACTTC.

J is TRBJ1-1 and V is TRBV5-4; 10 positions agree with TRBD1. This CDR3 has 18 residues. J was trimmed by 0 bases and V by 4 bases; bases with no gene match: 12. In germline, CDR1 is SGHNT, CDR2 YYREEE (reference sequence). The DNA of the CDR3 is TGTGCCAGCAGCGCCGGGAAGGGACAGGGGATTTTGAACACTGAAGCTTTCTTT. This codes for CASSAGKGQGILNTEAFF.

The CDR3 DNA reads as TGCAGCGTAGACAGGGGCAGCTCCTACGAGCAGTACTTC. This gives the protein CSVDRGSSYEQYF. V is TRBV29-1 and J is TRBJ2-7; 8 bases map to TRBD1. The CDR3 contains 13 residues. Looked up from germline, CDR1 is SQVTM and CDR2 is ANQGSEA. J gave up 0 bases and V 6 bases, and 4 bases lay outside the gene matches.

The rearrangement uses TRBV9 and TRBJ2-7; TRBD2 matches at 11 bases. There are 18 residues in the CDR3. Germline loops: CDR1 SGDLS, CDR2 YYNGEE. V was clipped by 3 bases and J by 0 bases; unmatched bases: 11. The CDR3 DNA reads TGTGCCAGCAGCGAGGGGACTAGCGGACGCAAGCTCTCCTACGAGCAGTACTTC. It codes for CASSEGTSGRKLSYEQYF.

The chain joins TRBV6-1 to TRBJ1-5, with TRBD1 as a possible D gene (5 bases). The CDR3 contains 12 residues. V was clipped by 10 bases and J by 11 bases, with 18 bases between them. Germline V gene sequence: CDR1 MNHNS, CDR2 SASEGT. This CDR3 is CATRRGGPAQHF. The CDR3 nucleotides are TGTGCCACCCGGAGGGGCGGGCCGGCCCAGCATTTT.

The genes are TRBV10-1 and TRBJ2-7; 10 bases fit TRBD1. Trimming removed 6 bases from V and 5 bases from J; junction bases left unmatched: 10. CDR1 WNHNN and CDR2 SYGVQD come from the germline V gene (reference sequence). The CDR3 length is 15 residues. CDR3 DNA: TGCGCCAGCAGCCCCGAGACAGGGGGCCATCACGAGCAGTACTTC. It codes for CASSPETGGHHEQYF.

The chain uses TRBV28 and TRBJ2-7, with 9 bases lining up with TRBD1. Germline CDR1 MDHEN, CDR2 SYDVKM. V lost 6 bases, J lost 2 bases, and 8 bases stayed unmatched. CDR3 length: 15 residues. CDR3 sequence (DNA): TGTGCCAGCAGATCCGCCGGGACAGGGACCTACGAGCAGTACTTC. Translated: CASRSAGTGTYEQYF.

Remarks on this clone: Other DNA sequences from this sample encode an identical CDR3 as well. The rearrangement links TRBV5-1 to TRBJ2-7, with a tentative D call TRBD1 (6 bases). V dropped 0 bases and J dropped 1 base, with 8 bases sitting between them. CDR3 length equals 14 residues. Germline V CDR1 and CDR2: SGHRS, YFSETQ. CDR3 in amino acids: CASSLVGGSYEQYF. The CDR3 region has the DNA TGCGCCAGCAGCTTGGTAGGGGGATCCTACGAGCAGTACTTC.